This T cell receptor beta chain was captured in a study of T cell responses to AZD1222 COVID-19 vaccine (dated by TCRdb to the early 2020s). Background for the entire study: AZD1222 recipients with second doses at about 4 weeks or about 12 weeks were pooled, because spike-specific TCR depth and breadth did not differ between schedules. A total of roughly 240 trial participants underwent TCR sequencing, of whom 207 received two doses of AZD1222 and about 26 received two doses of the MenACWY control vaccine. Enrollment into the trials was organized by age into subgroups of 18-55, 56-69 and 70-plus years, and those subgroups contained about 150, 27 and 61 TCR-sequenced participants, respectively.

Regarding this clone: The antigen it recognizes is unknown. Per-base quality was not reported, and no clone a single base away is much larger than it.

From the cysteine through the phenylalanine, the CDR3 covers 15 amino acids. Only the CDR3 region is kept as DNA, spanning 45 bases read in frame from base 1. The germline V gene (reference sequence) supplies CDR1 LNHDA and CDR2 SQIVND. After removal of 3 bases from V and 2 bases from J, the junction retains 7 bases not matched to a gene. Overall study results and their limits: Because no day 14 peak-response samples were available, repertoires were characterized only after the peak T cell response. The whole spike protein was spanned by vaccine-associated CD4 TCRs, and dominant responses were seen in regions 160-218 and 743-854. The 56-69-year group was small, and its depth increase did not reach significance, likely because of low power. Reportedly, almost half of the unique spike-specific TCRs recognized epitopes lying outside the regions that are mutated in the B.1.351 and B.1.1.7 variants. Most participants were white British and females outnumbered males, and the authors suggested that clonal diversity may have been underestimated. Only five to seven AZD1222 recipients were SARS-CoV-2 seropositive at baseline, limiting conclusions about previously exposed vaccinees. A significant rise in spike-specific TCR breadth and depth was observed after two AZD1222 doses relative to day 0 and relative to MenACWY recipients.

The CDR3 regions of human TCRbeta chains were analyzed by immunosequencing. The paper's data handling went like this. TCRs in the repertoires were compared against a reference library of SARS-CoV-2-specific TCRs that had been generated with the MIRA antigen-specificity platform. Breadth meant the fraction of unique TCRs that were SARS-CoV-2-associated, whereas depth meant the fraction of total T cells that were SARS-CoV-2-associated. Using the MIRA data, each spike-specific TCR was mapped to the spike region that the TCR reacts to and placed in a CD4 or CD8 class. Log10-transformed breadth and depth values were compared by one-way ANOVA with Sidak's multiple comparisons tests. Sourced from immuneACCESS, this table was stored by TCRdb with only in-frame sequences that have V and J called. A share of the clones is absent; for the studies checked, an unresolved V gene accounts for under half, and the remainder has no known explanation. Clone size and the V and J calls come from that table; the DNA yielded D and trimming. This sample holds some 90,000 clones; nearly 90% were observed only once. The biggest ten clones account for 15% to 20% of the sample.

The time point label on this specimen signifies: baseline before first vaccination. Samples from vaccinated people were obtained from the UK trials COV001 and COV002, which included a single-blind randomized controlled phase 2/3 trial of AZD1222 (ChAdOx1 nCoV-19) in healthy adults. Trial participant PBMC samples were collected at day 0 and day 28 after the second dose for TCRbeta chain sequencing. This material consisted of peripheral blood, taken on day 0 of AZD1222 vaccination. The receptor was derived from an adult in good health. This chain is built from TRBV19 and TRBJ2-7, and TRBD1 matches 7 of the central bases. The CDR3 reads as follows: CASSISRTGAYEQYF. The nucleotides read TGTGCCAGTAGTATCTCCAGGACAGGAGCCTACGAGCAGTACTTC.